The clone carrying this T cell receptor (beta chain) occurred a few times. CDR1 is SNHLY, CDR2 FYNNEI, per germline. This CDR3 region has 14 residues. V dropped 6 bases and J dropped 6 bases, with 17 bases sitting between them. The sample comes from a study of a mutant IDH1 vaccine in newly diagnosed glioma. Study-level information: Standard pretreatment was either radiotherapy, temozolomide, or, for most, radiochemotherapy with temozolomide.

The protocol was immunoSEQ multiplex PCR, while the TCRdb copy is restricted to in-frame clones and leaves out a portion. The sample comprises 45,000 to 60,000 clones, 60% to 85% of which are singletons, and about 2% rests with the top ten. Time point noted: baseline, week 1 (first vaccination visit). Treatment meaning: pre-vaccination baseline after standard-of-care therapy. This TCR came from a woman between 40 and 55 years old with glioma. The chain uses TRBV2 and TRBJ1-2; tentative D call: TRBD1 (6 bases). Sequencing used PBMCs, obtained from a glioma patient treated with radiotherapy, temozolomide or both. This chain's CDR3 is CASRRYGRGHGYTF. CDR3 bases: TGTGCCAGCAGGCGCTATGGCAGGGGCCATGGCTACACCTTC. The entire variable domain, with the rest obtained from reference TRBV2 and TRBJ1-2, is as follows: EPEVTQTPSHQVTQMGQEVILRCVPISNHLYFYWYRQILGQKVEFLVSFYNNEISEKSEIFDDQFSVERPDGSNFTLKIRSTKLEDSAMYFCASRRYGRGHGYTFGSGTRLTVV.